One TCR beta chain is described in this entry. The sample holds many counts of this clonotype. Its antigen is currently not known. Base quality data are lacking; no much larger clone is found one base away. The sample's time point label is to be understood as: newly diagnosed GD, antithyroid drugs for less than 3 months. For both TCR sequencing and RNA sequencing, RNA was extracted from PBMCs using TRIzol. The diagnosis of Graves' disease followed American Thyroid Association guidelines. Patients were recruited from an endocrinology department in Xi'an, China. Each patient gave 8.5 to 9.5 milliliters of peripheral blood, collected in an EDTA anticoagulant tube. Ficoll Paque Plus density gradient separation was used to isolate PBMCs, and no additional T cell sorting was done. An Agilent 2100 Bioanalyzer and agarose gel were used to check RNA quality, and a NanoDrop 2000 was used to measure RNA concentration.

The sample is drawn from a study of regulatory T cells in long-lasting Graves disease (dated by TCRdb to about 2021). About the full investigation: In the newly diagnosed Graves' disease group, patients had been taking antithyroid drugs for less than 3 months. Persistent Graves' disease patients were compared with newly diagnosed Graves' disease patients by peripheral blood TCR sequencing and RNA sequencing. The study took place in China and was registered as a clinical trial. A total of 33 samples underwent TCR sequencing, from about 13 patients with persistent Graves' disease and around 20 patients with newly diagnosed Graves' disease. Beyond this particular receptor, the publication reports: Persistent patients shared more public clonotypes among themselves (around 3,000) than newly diagnosed patients did (nearly 1,000). Because the primary lesion, thyroid tissue, could not be accessed, the study looked at peripheral blood alone. The small sample size was acknowledged by the authors as a limitation that may reduce accuracy. Preferential use of TRBV28, TRBJ1-2 and TRBJ2-5 was observed in persistent disease, whereas TRBV20-1 and TRBJ2-1 were favored in newly diagnosed disease. Compared with newly diagnosed patients, persistent Graves' disease patients had lower TCR Shannon entropy and fewer highly expanded clones, which suggests clonal expansion. Sequencing and analysis were limited to the TCR beta chain.

The junction shows trimming of 0 bases on V and 1 base on J, plus 7 bases between the germline ends. CDR1 and CDR2 are drawn from the germline V gene (reference sequence): LNHNV, YYDKDF. From the cysteine through the phenylalanine, the CDR3 covers 15 amino acids. Of the read, only the CDR3 DNA is kept; its 45 bases are in frame from base 1. The method behind the library was multiplex PCR. Sequencing was performed on an Illumina HiSeq 4000. iRepertoire HTBI primers and Arm-PCR amplification of CDR3 regions were used to construct TCR beta libraries. Before sequencing, the PCR products underwent gel purification. In the paper's pipeline: Gene usage analysis of CDR3 amino acid clonotypes used the 60 to 80 TRBV and more than 13 TRBJ segments found across samples. COPE and FqMerger were used to merge the filtered high-quality paired reads into contigs. Contigs were aligned with BLAST to IMGT TRBV, TRBD and TRBJ reference genes, and CDR3 was defined per IMGT. Any clonotype with a frequency above 0.1% was counted as a highly expanded clone. Shannon entropy served as the measure of repertoire diversity, while the Gini coefficient captured V-J evenness. Clonotypes shared by more than one individual were considered public. TCRdb itself trimmed the public reads at Q25 with fastp, ran MiXCR and retained productive beta chains. Identical CDR3 proteins give one entry, which carries the most common genes and DNA. TCRdb, rather than the study authors, made the V and J calls. In this sample the table shows about 440,000 distinct CDR3 sequences, more than 13% of which occur a single time. Over 15% of the sample is in the top ten clones.

These same data were also listed under a study on T cells in Graves' hyperthyroidism and ophthalmopathy. The second publication reports: Graves' hyperthyroidism was defined as stable when no progression to ophthalmopathy occurred over 18 months of follow-up. Hyperthyroidism patients were newly diagnosed, had a disease duration of under 2 months, and were aged 18 to 65 years. Any patient with an uncontrolled infection, another autoimmune disease, pregnancy or lactation was excluded. Diagnoses were established on the basis of clinical symptoms, serum thyroxine and TRAb, thyroid ultrasound, and orbital computed tomography. A first-round RT-PCR of the TCR CDR3 used the HTBI primer set with the Qiagen OneStep RT-PCR kit. Most expanded thyroid clonotypes (frequency above 0.001) were also detected in blood, suggesting blood repertoires may reflect thyroid immune responses. A 13 V-J signature model separated ophthalmopathy from stable hyperthyroidism, with about 88% sensitivity and 81.08% specificity in cross-validation and 80%/75% in testing. In validation, the model predicted progression to ophthalmopathy a median of roughly 6.2 months before onset, with about 67% sensitivity and 72.22% specificity. To identify TCR V-J signatures that set the groups apart, the researchers used a discovery cohort of approximately 98 patients, made up of 40 to 45 with Graves' ophthalmopathy and about 60 with stable Graves' hyperthyroidism. Prospective prediction of ophthalmopathy was tested in an independent validation cohort of under 20 hyperthyroidism patients and some 17 patients who later progressed to ophthalmopathy. The roughly 91 discovery patients were randomly split 7:3 into training and test sets. In addition, the study compared T-cell repertoires in thyroid tissue and in blood from about 6 Graves' hyperthyroidism patients. After blood sampling, hyperthyroidism patients were treated with methimazole at a starting dose of 30 mg daily, and ophthalmopathy patients were treated with high-dose intravenous methylprednisolone. Libraries were constructed in a second round of multiplex PCR, after which size selection and purification were carried out. Paired-end sequencing of the libraries was performed with 100 bp reads on an Illumina HiSeq2000. SOAPnuke was used to process the raw data, throwing out any read that contained adapters or uncalled bases, had a mean Phred below 15, or lacked an exact constant-primer or identifier match. High-quality paired reads were merged with COPE v1.2.5, and unique nucleotide sequences were defined as clonotypes. MiTCR v1.1 was used to align clonotypes to the IMGT TRBV, TRBD and TRBJ reference segments. The analysis was restricted to V-J combinations with a frequency above 0.0001, which together covered 99.2% of the repertoires. A TCS score was defined as the ratio between F50 (clonal expansion) and ExV (chaos), using BLOSUM62-based TCRdist between CDR3 peptides within each V-J. Welch's t-statistics and random forest reduced just over 500 V-J features to about 12, which were used in a naive Bayes classifier (R e1071). No statistical method was used to set the sample size in advance, and investigators knew the group allocation. The paper reports TCR Vbeta CDR3 sequencing of more than 120 peripheral blood samples: under 45 ophthalmopathy, 70 to 85 hyperthyroidism and 17 progressor patients.

The chain was built from TRBV15 and TRBJ1-5; no D gene call is confident. This receptor was obtained from a woman aged 25 to 39 with Graves disease. Donor details come from another sample of the same person, matched by shared clones. The source was peripheral blood mononuclear cells (PBMCs), collected at new diagnosis, from a patient treated with antithyroid drugs. The bases are TGTGCCACCAGCAGAGATTACCTAAGCAATCAGCCCCAGCATTTT. Translated, it reads CATSRDYLSNQPQHF.